The following is a TCR beta chain sequence with its context. The antigen it binds to is not known. Base-call qualities are not available, and no considerably larger clone is one nucleotide away. The data belong to a study of T-cell memory formation after mild COVID-19 (dated by TCRdb to the early 2020s). About the investigation overall: TCR sequence clusters from the two donors were found to be largely donor specific. Longitudinal TCRalpha and TCRbeta repertoire sequencing tracked T-cell clones expanding and contracting after mild COVID-19 in two donors. The cohort comprised two young, previously healthy adult volunteers, one female and one male. What the research found in general, with its limitations: Contracting CD4+ clones were found mainly in CM and EM memory subsets, while CD8+ clones were enriched in EMRA. SARS-CoV-2 specificity was not confirmed for the second-wave clones peaking on day 37. Some responding clones were detected in pre-infection memory, suggesting pre-existing cross-reactive memory T cells joined the SARS-CoV-2 response. From day 15 to 85, contracting clones showed balanced CD4/CD8 phenotypes, whereas a second wave of clones that expanded from day 15 to 37 leaned towards CD4+. Only a couple of mild cases were covered in the study, and larger cohorts including severe cases with pre-infection samples were considered necessary.

The germline V gene encodes CDR1 KGHDR and CDR2 SFDVKD. The CDR3 runs 16 amino acids, cysteine and phenylalanine included. Only the CDR3 portion is preserved as DNA: 48 bases, with reading frame beginning at the first base. The trim is 2 bases for V and 3 bases for J, with a gap of 14 bases between the germline ends. Ficoll-Paque density gradient centrifugation was used to isolate PBMCs. Sequencing was carried out with an Illumina NovaSeq 6000. cDNA libraries for TCRalpha and TCRbeta were prepared by 5'RACE using constant-segment primers, with sample barcodes and unique molecular identifiers added. Trizol reagent was used to extract RNA from every sample. Amplification of the libraries took two PCR steps, and the second step added a second sample barcode plus Illumina TruSeq adapters. Libraries were sequenced on an Illumina NovaSeq with 2 x 150 bp paired-end reads. The published analysis was carried out like this. With migec v1.2.7, reads were demultiplexed and then collapsed into UMI-guided consensus sequences. Using mixcr v2.1.11, UMI consensuses were aligned to TRA and TRB V and J templates and then assembled into clonotypes. A clonotype was counted as expanded or contracted only when both edgeR and NoisET called the clonotype significant, with the noise models trained on biological replicates. For edgeR calls, a false discovery rate-adjusted p below 0.01 and a log2 fold-change threshold of 1 were applied. PCA with hierarchical clustering of max-normalized trajectories of the 1000 most abundant clonotypes was used as exploratory dynamics analysis. The CD4 or CD8 phenotype of responding clones was assigned using the separately sequenced CD4+ and CD8+ repertoires. TCRdb passed the public sequencing reads through fastp at Q25 and MiXCR, retaining productive beta sequences. Each entry is one CDR3 protein sequence, shown with its most common DNA and genes. Clone size and V and J calls follow TCRdb, not the original study. Recorded for this sample are hundreds of thousands of distinct CDR3 sequences; about 22% of them occurred a single time. The ten most abundant clones make up approximately 8.4% of the sample.

Rearrangement joined TRBV24-1 to TRBJ2-3; 7 matching bases give a weak D call of TRBD1. This receptor was identified in an adult woman who had mild COVID-19 (a few samples of this study predate the infection). The sample titles of this study are shuffled in the database, so cell type and time point are left out; the donor was told from shared clones. The sample taken for sequencing was PBMCs or a T cell subset sorted from them (not recorded which). CDR3 protein: CATSDYATGRTDTQYF. The sequenced DNA is TGTGCCACCAGTGATTACGCGACAGGGAGGACAGATACGCAGTATTTT.